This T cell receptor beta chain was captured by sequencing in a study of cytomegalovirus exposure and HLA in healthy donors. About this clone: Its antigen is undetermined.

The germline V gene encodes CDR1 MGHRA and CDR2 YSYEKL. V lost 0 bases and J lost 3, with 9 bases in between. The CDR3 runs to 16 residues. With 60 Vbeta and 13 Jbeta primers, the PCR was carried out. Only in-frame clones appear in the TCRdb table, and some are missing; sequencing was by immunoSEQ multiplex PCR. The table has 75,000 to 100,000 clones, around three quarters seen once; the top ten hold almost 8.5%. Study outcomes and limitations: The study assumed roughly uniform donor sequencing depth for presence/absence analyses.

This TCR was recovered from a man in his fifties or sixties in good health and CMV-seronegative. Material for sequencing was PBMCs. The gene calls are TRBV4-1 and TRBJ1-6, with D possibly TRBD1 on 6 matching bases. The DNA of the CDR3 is TGCGCCAGCAGCCAAGAGGGGGCCGGCTATAATTCACCCCTCCACTTT. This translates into CASSQEGAGYNSPLHF.